A single T cell receptor (beta chain) is shown here with its context. This entry belongs to a study of control samples from healthy donors and cancer patients. This CDR3 has 14 amino acids. Trimming pared 4 bases from V and 0 bases from J, leaving 7 bases between. Germline CDR1 is LGHDT and CDR2 is YNNKEL (reference sequence). Repertoires were generated with immunoSEQ multiplex PCR, while TCRdb's copy carries only in-frame clones and drops some. The sample yields 150,000 to 200,000 clones, 91% seen once. The chain is built from TRBV3-1 (or the pseudogene TRBV3-2) and TRBJ2-4; D is unresolved. The receptor's source is a woman younger than 45 in good health. What was sequenced was blood. This CDR3 is CASSRIEAKNIQYF. The CDR3 nucleotides read TGTGCCAGCAGCCGGATTGAAGCCAAAAACATTCAGTACTTC.